Listed here are 21 T cell receptor beta chains from one sample, sequenced in a study of beta chain features in type 1 diabetes. Study-wide findings and caveats: Researchers report that Type 1 diabetes patients had moderately but significantly shorter TCRB CDR3s across all four CD4+ subsets.

The study reverse transcribed the entire isolated RNA, so it sequenced expressed TCRB transcripts. Sequenced by immunoSEQ multiplex PCR; TCRdb stores in-frame clones only, minus some. The data hold around 250,000 clones, with approximately 20% observed a single time. The antigens of these receptors remain unknown. Sequencing input: naive CD4+ T cells from blood. Receptors were obtained from a woman aged 40 to 49 with type 1 diabetes.

The chain combines TRBV5-1 with TRBJ2-7; 7 bases agree with TRBD2. From germline, CDR1 is SGHRS and CDR2 YFSETQ. This CDR3 has 13 amino acids. J gave up 3 bases and V 3 bases, and 3 bases lay outside the gene matches. Here the CDR3 DNA reads TGCGCCAGCAGCTGGGAGGGATACTACGAGCAGTACTTC. Its protein product is CASSWEGYYEQYF. Full variable domain (remainder filled in from reference TRBV5-1 and TRBJ2-7): KAGVTQTPRYLIKTRGQQVTLSCSPISGHRSVSWYQQTPGQGLQFLFEYFSETQRNKGNFPGRFSGRQFSNSRSEMNVSTLELGDSALYLCASSWEGYYEQYFGPGTRLTVT.

This rearrangement joins TRBV23-1 to TRBJ2-1, with 7 bases matching TRBD2. TRBV23-1 is noted as an ORF with a role that remains uncertain. This CDR3 spans 14 amino acids. V trimming: 0 bases; J trimming: 7 bases; junction bases outside the gene matches: 3. The CDR3 here is CASSQSGGSNEQFF. Written as DNA, the CDR3 is TGCGCCAGCAGTCAATCGGGAGGGAGTAATGAGCAGTTCTTC.

This clone was found a few times. The chain joins TRBV30 to TRBJ1-5, with 9 bases matching TRBD1. The V segment lost 3 bases and the J segment 6 bases; nucleotides outside the gene matches: 6. The CDR3 is made up of 14 amino acids. Per germline, CDR1 GTSNPN and CDR2 SVGIG (reference sequence). The CDR3 DNA reads as TGTGCCTGGAGCGCCGGGACAGGGACTCAGCCCCAGCATTTT. It is translated as CAWSAGTGTQPQHF.

This clone appeared a few times. The chain carries TRBV18 and TRBJ1-5; 7 positions match TRBD1. After removal of 6 bases from V and 3 bases from J, the junction contained 5 bases not matched to a gene. Germline-derived CDR1 and CDR2 are KGHSH and LQKENI. The CDR3 sequence is 14 residues long. CDR3 DNA sequence: TGTGCCAGCTCTGTAGGACAGGACAATCAGCCCCAGCATTTT. Amino acid sequence: CASSVGQDNQPQHF.

This clone was detected only a few times. This chain joins TRBV4-1 and TRBJ2-7; 7 nucleotides match TRBD1. Germline V gene data show CDR1 as MGHRA and CDR2 as YSYEKL. Unmatched junction bases numbered 18, after V lost 4 bases and J lost 0 bases. The length of the CDR3 is 19 residues. CDR3: CASSRQTPETGRVSYEQYF. The CDR3 nucleotides are TGCGCCAGCAGCCGACAGACTCCGGAGACAGGGAGAGTCTCCTACGAGCAGTACTTC.

The chain is built from TRBV18 and TRBJ2-1, with D possibly TRBD1 on 5 matching bases. Germline CDR1 reads KGHSH; CDR2 reads LQKENI. The germline V and J ends were trimmed by 8 bases and 15 bases, with 17 bases remaining between them. CDR3 length: 11 residues. CDR3 nucleotides: TGTGCCAGCGCCCTTCAGGGATTACCGTTCTTC. Its translation is CASALQGLPFF.

In its sample, this clone was seen a few times. CDR3 nucleotide sequence: TGTGCCAGCAGCTTCGAGAGGTTCCGCACAGATACGCAGTATTTT. This codes for CASSFERFRTDTQYF. This rearrangement joins TRBV7-8 to TRBJ2-3; D is uncertain. The germline CDR1 and CDR2 sequences are SGHVS and FQNEAQ. This CDR3 comprises 15 residues. V shed 3 bases and J shed 1 base, with 11 bases lying between them.

This rearrangement joins TRBV7-3 to TRBJ2-1; 9 bases agree with TRBD1. This CDR3 is built from 15 residues. With V trimmed by 2 bases and J by 10 bases, 9 bases remained unmatched. From germline, CDR1 is SGHTA and CDR2 FQGTGA. The CDR3 spells CASSLQGQGYYEQFF. The CDR3 DNA reads as TGTGCCAGCAGCTTACAAGGACAGGGGTACTACGAGCAGTTCTTC.

V gene TRBV6-6 combines with J gene TRBJ1-6; 8 bases align to TRBD1. The CDR3 is 14 residues long. Germline-derived CDR1 and CDR2 are MNHNY and SVGAGI (reference sequence). V lost 7 bases, J lost 8 bases, and 7 bases stayed unmatched. The CDR3 bases are TGTGCCAGCAACCCGGACAGGGTACATTCACCCCTCCACTTT. It encodes CASNPDRVHSPLHF.

The chain combines TRBV7-9 with TRBJ2-3; no clear D gene. CDR3 length: 12 amino acids. V dropped 5 bases and J dropped 0 bases, with 3 bases sitting between them. From germline, CDR1 is SEHNR and CDR2 FQNEAQ (reference sequence). CDR3 in DNA: TGTGCCAGCAGCCCGAGCACAGATACGCAGTATTTT. Translating it yields CASSPSTDTQYF.

The V call is TRBV9, the J call TRBJ1-6; tentatively, D is TRBD1 (5 bases). V lost 3 bases to trimming and J lost 8 bases, with 15 bases between them. This CDR3 is built from 15 residues. Germline V gene sequence: CDR1 SGDLS, CDR2 YYNGEE. The CDR3 spells CASSARRGLDSPLHF. DNA for the CDR3: TGTGCCAGCAGCGCCCGGCGGGGGTTGGATTCACCCCTCCACTTT.

This clone was counted between two and nine times. J is TRBJ1-5 and V is TRBV28, with 8 bases matching TRBD1. This CDR3 contains 16 residues. J lost 0 bases, V lost 7 bases, and 8 bases had no gene match. CDR1 is MDHEN, CDR2 SYDVKM, per germline. In DNA form, the CDR3 reads TGTGCCAGCACCTCGACAGGGGATTTTAGCAATCAGCCCCAGCATTTT. As protein: CASTSTGDFSNQPQHF.

The chain couples TRBV7-6 to TRBJ1-5; maybe TRBD1 (6 bases). This CDR3 spans 17 amino acids. V was shortened by 1 base and J by 0 bases, with 13 bases between the two germline ends. Germline loops: CDR1 SGHVS, CDR2 FNYEAQ. The CDR3, as DNA: TGTGCCAGCAGCTTAGGGGCCGGCAGGGGTAGCAATCAGCCCCAGCATTTT. This translates into CASSLGAGRGSNQPQHF.

This clone was observed a few times. The chain carries TRBV29-1 and TRBJ1-2; D unclear. The CDR3 loop spans 13 amino acids. Germline values: CDR1 SQVTM, CDR2 ANQGSEA. Trimming left V 7 bases short and J 4 bases short, with 16 bases between. CDR3 in amino acids: CSGTFGVSYGYTF. CDR3 nucleotide sequence: TGCAGCGGGACCTTCGGGGTTTCCTATGGCTACACCTTC.

V is TRBV4-3 and J is TRBJ1-2, with D perhaps matching TRBD1 (6 bases). The V gene lost 4 bases and the J gene lost 8 bases, with 14 bases spanning the gap. The CDR3 is made up of 13 amino acids. Per the germline V gene, CDR1 is LGHNA and CDR2 is YSLEER. DNA of the CDR3: TGCGCCAGCAGCCGAGCAAGGGGGTCCGGCTACACCTTC. Its protein product is CASSRARGSGYTF.

The chain recombines TRBV28 with TRBJ1-2, with 8 bases aligning to TRBD1. Looked up from germline, CDR1 is MDHEN and CDR2 is SYDVKM. V was pared by 8 bases and J by 7 bases, with 9 bases of the junction left unmatched. This CDR3 is built from 13 residues. In nucleotides, the CDR3 is TGTGCCAGCCTCACCCAGGGGGCGCGTGGCTACACCTTC. Its protein product is CASLTQGARGYTF.

The chain recombines TRBV5-1 with TRBJ2-3, with 9 bases lining up with TRBD1. Germline values: CDR1 SGHRS, CDR2 YFSETQ. CDR3 size: 14 residues. With 4 bases clipped from V and 10 bases from J, the junction kept 10 bases outside the gene matches. CDR3 sequence reads: CASSPGQGTVPQYF. CDR3 in DNA: TGCGCCAGCAGCCCAGGACAGGGGACGGTGCCGCAGTATTTT.

The rearrangement joins TRBV28 to TRBJ1-4; 7 bases agree with TRBD1. The CDR3 runs to 13 residues. Germline values: CDR1 MDHEN, CDR2 SYDVKM. With V trimmed by 5 bases and J by 11 bases, 8 bases remained unmatched. DNA for the CDR3: TGTGCCAGCAGTCACCAAACAGGGGTGAAACTGTTTTTT. Translating it yields CASSHQTGVKLFF.

This clone has just a few counts. The rearrangement joins TRBV30 to TRBJ2-3, with a tentative D call TRBD1 (6 bases). The germline V gene encodes CDR1 GTSNPN and CDR2 SVGIG (reference sequence). Trimming took 2 bases from V and 6 from J, leaving 9 bases between them. The CDR3 contains 12 residues. The CDR3 nucleotides read TGTGCCTGGAGTAAGGGGGTGGATACGCAGTATTTT. This gives the protein CAWSKGVDTQYF.

The chain couples TRBV5-1 to TRBJ2-7, with D possibly matching TRBD1 (6 bases). V was clipped by 0 bases and J by 6 bases, with 16 bases between them. Germline assignment: CDR1 SGHRS and CDR2 YFSETQ. The CDR3 runs 15 residues. CDR3: CASSLALGAAFEQYF. The CDR3 bases are TGCGCCAGCAGCTTGGCCTTGGGGGCAGCCTTCGAGCAGTACTTC.

In this sample, this clone turned up a few times. This rearrangement joins TRBV15 to TRBJ2-4; tentative D call: TRBD2 (5 bases). CDR1 is LNHNV and CDR2 is YYDKDF in the germline V gene (reference sequence). The CDR3 extends over 13 amino acids. V was clipped by 5 bases and J by 5 bases, with 10 bases between them. The CDR3, as DNA: TGTGCCACCAGCCTAGGACTGGAAAACATTCAGTACTTC. This translates into CATSLGLENIQYF.